These 20 T cell receptor beta chains originate from one sample sequenced in a study of T cell responses to AZD1222 COVID-19 vaccine (dated by TCRdb to 2020 to 2023). The library was built by means of the immunoSEQ multiplex PCR assay. Held by TCRdb, this immuneACCESS table contains in-frame sequences only and omits some clones. Under half of the omission traces to an unresolved V gene where checked; the cause of the rest is unknown. This sample holds about 110,000 clones; about 88% were observed only once. Approximately 9.3% of the sample belongs to the ten largest clones. The time point label here, explained by the study, means: baseline before first vaccination. This sample comprised peripheral blood, obtained on day 0 of AZD1222 vaccination. The receptors were gathered from an adult in good health.

The V call is TRBV14, the J call TRBJ1-4, with a tentative D call TRBD1 (5 bases). The germline gives CDR1 SGHDN, CDR2 FVKESK. The CDR3 has 15 residues. The ends were cut back, 3 bases at V and 3 bases at J, with 11 bases in the middle. In DNA form, the CDR3 reads TGTGCCAGCAGCCACAAGGGGAGGTCTAATGAAAAACTGTTTTTT. This gives the protein CASSHKGRSNEKLFF.

The chain couples TRBV11-1 to TRBJ1-2; 9 bases match TRBD1. This CDR3 contains 14 residues. Trimming at V came to 5 bases and at J to 6 bases, leaving 7 bases not matched to a gene. Germline V gene lookup returns CDR1 SGHAT and CDR2 FQDESV (reference sequence). The CDR3 DNA reads as TGTGCCAGCAGCCCCGACCGGGACAGGGATGGCTACACCTTC. Encoded protein: CASSPDRDRDGYTF.

The genes are TRBV29-1 and TRBJ2-2, with TRBD1 matching over 9 bases. Germline assignment: CDR1 SQVTM and CDR2 ANQGSEA. The J segment lost 4 bases and the V segment lost 6 bases, leaving 6 bases of the junction unmatched. There are 14 residues in the CDR3. CDR3 region: CSVEQGAITGELFF. DNA of the CDR3: TGCAGCGTGGAACAGGGGGCAATCACCGGGGAGCTGTTTTTT.

The chain couples TRBV24-1 to TRBJ2-5; 10 nucleotides line up with TRBD2. The trim removed 4 bases at V and 5 bases at J, leaving 6 bases unmatched. The CDR3 is made up of 15 amino acids. Germline CDR1 reads KGHDR; CDR2 reads SFDVKD. CDR3 DNA: TGTGCCACCAGTGACCCAGCGGGAGGGGATGAGACCCAGTACTTC. It yields the protein CATSDPAGGDETQYF.

This clone was counted only a few times. The V and J genes are TRBV2 and TRBJ1-2; D not certain. This CDR3 has 13 residues. Trimming pared 3 bases from V and 4 bases from J, leaving 9 bases between. CDR1 is SNHLY and CDR2 is FYNNEI in the germline V gene. The CDR3 sequence is CASSDTSGYGYTF. The CDR3 DNA reads TGTGCCAGCAGTGATACGTCAGGCTATGGCTACACCTTC.

This clone was picked up a small number of times. J is TRBJ1-2 and V is TRBV5-8; 8 positions match TRBD1. This CDR3 has 13 residues. The J segment lost 9 bases and the V segment lost 5 bases, leaving 9 bases of the junction unmatched. Germline V gene lookup returns CDR1 SGHTS and CDR2 YDEGEE. The CDR3 region is CASSPRGRKSYTF. In DNA, the CDR3 is TGTGCCAGCAGTCCCAGGGGGCGAAAAAGCTACACCTTC.

The chain combines TRBV4-2 with TRBJ1-4; D is unclear. V was trimmed by 1 base and J by 0 bases, leaving 9 bases between them. The CDR3 loop spans 16 amino acids. Looked up from germline, CDR1 is LGHNA and CDR2 is YNFKEQ. Here the CDR3 reads CASSQGSAATNEKLFF. The CDR3 DNA reads as TGTGCCAGCAGCCAAGGTTCTGCTGCAACTAATGAAAAACTGTTTTTT.

The chain couples TRBV19 to TRBJ1-6; D gene ambiguous. V lost 8 bases to trimming and J lost 4 bases, with 9 bases between them. CDR1 and CDR2 from the germline V gene are LNHDA and SQIVND (reference sequence). The CDR3 loop spans 13 amino acids. The CDR3 region is CASATDYNSPLHF. CDR3 nucleotide sequence: TGTGCCAGTGCGACCGATTATAATTCACCCCTCCACTTT. Based on the CDR3 plus reference TRBV19 and TRBJ1-6, the full variable domain is DGGITQSPKYLFRKEGQNVTLSCEQNLNHDAMYWYRQDPGQGLRLIYYSQIVNDFQKGDIAEGYSVSREKKESFPLTVTSAQKNPTAFYLCASATDYNSPLHFGNGTRLTVT.

The V and J genes are TRBV5-1 and TRBJ2-1; D perhaps matches TRBD2 (5 bases). The V gene's germline CDR1 is SGHRS and CDR2 YFSETQ. This CDR3 is 17 amino acids long. The V gene lost 0 bases and the J gene lost 2 bases, with 15 bases spanning the gap. CDR3 bases: TGCGCCAGCAGCTTGGTTCGGCGGGCGGGCACCTACAATGAGCAGTTCTTC. Translated, it gives CASSLVRRAGTYNEQFF. The full variable domain, in which reference TRBV5-1 and TRBJ2-1 provide the parts outside the CDR3, is KAGVTQTPRYLIKTRGQQVTLSCSPISGHRSVSWYQQTPGQGLQFLFEYFSETQRNKGNFPGRFSGRQFSNSRSEMNVSTLELGDSALYLCASSLVRRAGTYNEQFFGPGTRLTVL.

The chain combines TRBV3-1 (or the pseudogene TRBV3-2) with TRBJ1-1, with D possibly being TRBD1 (5 bases). The CDR3 sequence is 13 residues long. Trimming removed 6 bases at V and 0 bases at J, with 8 bases between. Germline V CDR1 and CDR2: LGHDT, YNNKEL (reference sequence). The CDR3 region is CASRGQMNTEAFF. CDR3 nucleotide sequence: TGTGCCAGCAGGGGGCAGATGAACACTGAAGCTTTCTTT.

CDR3 sequence reads: CAWSWGLAGESSGELFF. Here the CDR3 DNA reads TGTGCCTGGAGTTGGGGACTAGCGGGCGAGTCGTCCGGGGAGCTGTTTTTT. The V gene is TRBV30, the J gene TRBJ2-2; 12 nucleotides line up with TRBD2. The CDR3 sequence is 17 residues long. Germline trimming cut 2 bases from V and 6 bases from J; bases unmatched to any gene: 10. Germline CDR1 reads GTSNPN; CDR2 reads SVGIG (reference sequence).

This chain connects TRBV7-3 to TRBJ2-5; 7 nucleotides align to TRBD2. V trimming: 5 bases; J trimming: 5 bases; junction bases outside the gene matches: 2. Looked up from germline, CDR1 is SGHTA and CDR2 is FQGTGA. There are 12 residues in the CDR3. The CDR3 sequence: CASSRGGETQYF. CDR3 DNA: TGTGCCAGCAGCCGGGGAGGGGAGACCCAGTACTTC.

The rearrangement uses TRBV4-3 and TRBJ1-4; D unclear. The germline V and J ends were trimmed by 0 bases and 2 bases, with 7 bases remaining between them. This CDR3 comprises 15 residues. Germline V CDR1 and CDR2: LGHNA, YSLEER. CDR3 loop: CASSQDLGTNEKLFF. The CDR3 bases are TGCGCCAGCAGCCAAGATTTGGGGACTAATGAAAAACTGTTTTTT.

The V and J genes are TRBV10-3 and TRBJ2-5, with 8 nucleotides matching TRBD1. The CDR3 extends over 16 amino acids. Looked up from germline, CDR1 is ENHRY and CDR2 is SYGVKD. The V segment lost 1 base and the J segment 0 bases; nucleotides outside the gene matches: 4. This CDR3 reads CAISELDREYQETQYF. The CDR3, as DNA: TGTGCCATCAGTGAGTTGGACAGGGAATACCAAGAGACCCAGTACTTC.

The chain employs TRBV11-2 and TRBJ2-7, with TRBD2 as a possible D gene (6 bases). The CDR3 consists of 14 residues. V dropped 4 bases and J dropped 2 bases, with 12 bases sitting between them. CDR1 and CDR2 from the germline V gene are SGHAT and FQNNGV. CDR3 region: CASSSLAPAYEQYF. CDR3 in DNA: TGTGCCAGCAGCTCCCTAGCGCCGGCCTACGAGCAGTACTTC.

The chain combines TRBV19 with TRBJ2-5; D not resolved. CDR1 LNHDA and CDR2 SQIVND come from the germline V gene (reference sequence). The CDR3 totals 12 residues. V was clipped by 3 bases and J by 3 bases, with 5 bases between them. The CDR3 nucleotides are TGTGCCAGTAGTATCGCTGAAGAGACCCAGTACTTC. It codes for CASSIAEETQYF.

V gene TRBV7-3 combines with J gene TRBJ2-1; 7 bases agree with TRBD2. V lost 5 bases and J lost 4; bases outside the gene matches: 8. The CDR3 is 15 amino acids. Germline CDR1 is SGHTA and CDR2 is FQGTGA. CDR3 sequence (DNA): TGTGCCAGCAGCCCATCTCTAGCGGAATACAATGAGCAGTTCTTC. Its protein product is CASSPSLAEYNEQFF.

J is TRBJ1-2 and V is TRBV6-5, with 9 bases lining up with TRBD1. V gave up 8 bases and J gave up 6 bases; unmatched junction bases: 10. The CDR3 loop spans 14 amino acids. CDR1 and CDR2 from the germline V gene are MNHEY and SVGAGI. This CDR3 reads CASRGWTGVDGYTF. The CDR3 region has the DNA TGTGCCAGCCGAGGGTGGACAGGGGTGGATGGCTACACCTTC.

The chain employs TRBV5-1 and TRBJ1-4; D not resolved. This CDR3 comprises 14 residues. The germline CDR1 and CDR2 sequences are SGHRS and YFSETQ. The V end lost 0 bases, the J end lost 5 bases, and 8 bases lay between the germline ends. The CDR3 loop reads CASSLVTGNEKLFF. CDR3 coding DNA: TGCGCCAGCAGCTTGGTGACTGGGAATGAAAAACTGTTTTTT.

The chain links TRBV19 to TRBJ2-5; D unclear. Germline-derived CDR1 and CDR2 are LNHDA and SQIVND (reference sequence). V was shortened by 3 bases and J by 4 bases, with 6 bases between the two germline ends. This CDR3 contains 12 residues. As DNA, the CDR3 is TGTGCCAGTAGTATGGGGATAGAGACCCAGTACTTC. Translation gives CASSMGIETQYF. Complete variable domain (other parts from reference TRBV19 and TRBJ2-5): DGGITQSPKYLFRKEGQNVTLSCEQNLNHDAMYWYRQDPGQGLRLIYYSQIVNDFQKGDIAEGYSVSREKKESFPLTVTSAQKNPTAFYLCASSMGIETQYFGPGTRLLVL.